This T cell receptor beta chain was sequenced in a study of cytomegalovirus exposure and HLA in healthy donors. Germline V gene data show CDR1 as SGHRS and CDR2 as YFSETQ. V was cut by 10 bases and J by 0 bases, with 11 bases left in between. This CDR3 is 12 amino acids long. Overall study results and limits: Follow-up analysis later connected one missense variant in DCLRE1C with trimming of TCR beta V- and J-genes.

This PCR relied on a set of 60 Vbeta primers and 13 Jbeta primers. Using immunoSEQ multiplex PCR, the repertoire was profiled, and TCRdb retains in-frame clones only, with some absent. The repertoire has a few hundred thousand clones, around 80% of them found once; the top ten carry around 3%. Remarks on this clone: What it binds is unknown.

This TCR was sampled from a young man in good health and CMV-seronegative. The sequencing input was PBMCs. The chain recombines TRBV5-1 with TRBJ2-7; a possible D gene is TRBD2 (6 bases). Here the CDR3 reads CAREFSSYEQYF. The CDR3 nucleotides read TGCGCCCGGGAGTTCAGCTCCTACGAGCAGTACTTC.